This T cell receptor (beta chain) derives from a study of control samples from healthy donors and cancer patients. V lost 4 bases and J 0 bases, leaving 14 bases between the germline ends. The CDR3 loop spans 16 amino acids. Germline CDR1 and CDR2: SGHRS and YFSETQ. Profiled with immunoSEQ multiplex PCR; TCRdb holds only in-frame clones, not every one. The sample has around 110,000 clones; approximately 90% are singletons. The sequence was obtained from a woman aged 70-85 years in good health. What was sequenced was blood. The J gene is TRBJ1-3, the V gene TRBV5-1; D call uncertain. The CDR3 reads CASSADGGPSGNTIYF. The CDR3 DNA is TGCGCCAGCAGCGCGGACGGAGGGCCCTCTGGAAACACCATATATTTT.